The sequence of this T cell receptor (beta chain) was determined in a study of identical twins. This clonotype was counted a few times. With 5 bases clipped from V and 9 bases from J, the junction kept 7 bases outside the gene matches. CDR1 KGHSH and CDR2 LQKENI come from the germline V gene. This CDR3 comprises 16 residues. TCRdb reanalysed the 5' RACE reads using MiXCR and keeps one entry per CDR3 protein. The profile shows 550,000 to 700,000 distinct CDR3 sequences, around a tenth of them singletons. Another study also made use of these data, one on yellow fever vaccine responses in identical twins. That publication notes: Twin vaccine T cell responses reportedly seemed partly convergent, partly personalized.

Sequences were obtained from PBMCs. The sequence was collected from a woman in her late teens or twenties in good health. V gene TRBV18 combines with J gene TRBJ2-1, with 16 bases that match TRBD2. Written as DNA, the CDR3 is TGTGCCAGCTCAACCGGGACTAGCGGGGGGGCTCGTGAGCAGTTCTTC. Amino acids: CASSTGTSGGAREQFF.